This TCR beta chain was found in a study of T cell responses to AZD1222 COVID-19 vaccine. Study observations and caveats: After two AZD1222 doses, spike-specific TCR breadth and depth rose versus day 0. The donor cohort was predominantly white British with a female majority, and clonal diversity may have been underestimated. Unmutated variant regions are reportedly the target of nearly half of TCRs that are spike-specific.

TCRdb's copy holds only in-frame clones and misses some; the assay was immunoSEQ multiplex PCR. The sample has some 150,000 clones. On this clone: The antigen remains unidentified.

The sequence came from an adult in good health. The sequencing sample was made of peripheral blood.

The CDR3 region has the DNA TGCAGCGTTGAGGGACAGGGAAACTATGGCTACACCTTC. Encoded protein: CSVEGQGNYGYTF. The rearrangement uses TRBV29-1 and TRBJ1-2; 9 nucleotides line up with TRBD1. V shed 3 bases and J 2 bases; nucleotides not matched to a gene: 1. CDR1 and CDR2 (germline): SQVTM, ANQGSEA. The CDR3 contains 13 residues.